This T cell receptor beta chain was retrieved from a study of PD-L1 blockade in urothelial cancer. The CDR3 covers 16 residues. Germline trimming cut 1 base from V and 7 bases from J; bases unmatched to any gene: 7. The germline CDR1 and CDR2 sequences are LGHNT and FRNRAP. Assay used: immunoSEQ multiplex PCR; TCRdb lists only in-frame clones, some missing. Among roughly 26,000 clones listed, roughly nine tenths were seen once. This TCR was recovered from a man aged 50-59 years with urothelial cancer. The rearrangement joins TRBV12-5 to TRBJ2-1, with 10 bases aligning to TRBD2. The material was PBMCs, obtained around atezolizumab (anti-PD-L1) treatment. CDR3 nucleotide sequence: TGTGCTAGTGGTTTGGGACAGGGACTAGCGCGAAATGAGCAGTTCTTC. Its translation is CASGLGQGLARNEQFF.